These T cell receptor beta chains were read from a single sample in a study of CD8+ T cells in alopecia areata. Sequenced by immunoSEQ multiplex PCR; TCRdb stores in-frame clones only, minus some. The sample records 150,000 or so clones, less than 70% being singletons. The specimen comprised CD4+ T cells sorted from blood, sampled at week 4, from a patient treated with tofacitinib. Source of these receptors: a human donor with alopecia areata. CDR3s include the opening cysteine and the closing phenylalanine or tryptophan. The order of the fields is V gene, clone size, J gene, D gene, CDR3 DNA, CDR3 protein. A D gene is named only where the DNA matches it firmly. Not every row has a clone size; where given, it reads once, few, many or a size class.

>TRBV30|-|TRBJ2-7|-
TGTGCCTGGAAACATAGGGCCGGGGGCGAGCAGTACTTC
CAWKHRAGGEQYF
>TRBV7-9|-|TRBJ2-3|-
TGTGCCATTACACCAGGGAGTTCCGATACGCAGTATTTT
CAITPGSSDTQYF
>TRBV29-1|once|TRBJ2-5|TRBD2
TGCACCGCGCGGGGGGAGACCCAGTACTTC
CTARGETQYF
>TRBV2|-|TRBJ1-6|-
TGTGCCAGCAGTGGGACAGCAGGGGAATCACCCCTCCACTTT
CASSGTAGESPLHF
>TRBV14|-|TRBJ2-5|-
TGTGCCAGCAGCCAAGATCGAGGGTACGAGACCCAGTACTTC
CASSQDRGYETQYF
>TRBV19|-|TRBJ2-7|-
TGTGCCAGTAGTCCATGGGACAACCTCTACGAGCAGTACTTC
CASSPWDNLYEQYF
>TRBV29-1|-|TRBJ2-2|-
TGCAGCGTTCTCGTGACCGGGGAGCTGTTTTTT
CSVLVTGELFF
>TRBV29-1|-|TRBJ1-2|TRBD1
TGCAGCGTCCAGGGGGCTCGCGGCTACACCTTC
CSVQGARGYTF
>TRBV7-7|-|TRBJ1-2|-
TGTGCCAGCAGCTTATCGGGGGATGGCTACACCTTC
CASSLSGDGYTF
>TRBV30|-|TRBJ1-5|-
TGTGCCTGGAGTGTACGTGACGGGCAGCCCCAGCATTTT
CAWSVRDGQPQHF
>TRBV5-1|few|TRBJ2-5|-
TGCGCCAGCAGCTTGGACGGCTCTCCGAGAGAGACCCAGTACTTC
CASSLDGSPRETQYF
>TRBV5-1|-|TRBJ1-3|-
TGCGCCAGCAGCTTGGGGGTGGCTGGAAACACCATATATTTT
CASSLGVAGNTIYF
>TRBV29-1|few|TRBJ2-3|-
TGCAGCGCCCCTGGGGCAGGGATGGGCACAGATACGCAGTATTTT
CSAPGAGMGTDTQYF
>TRBV29-1|-|TRBJ2-5|TRBD2
TGCAGCGTTTGTACTAGCGTTGATCAAGAGACCCAGTACTTC
CSVCTSVDQETQYF
>TRBV2|few|TRBJ1-2|-
TGTGCCAGCAGTGGGACGGGATATACTAACTTC
CASSGTGYTNF
>TRBV5-6|few|TRBJ2-1|-
TGTGCCAGCAGCTTGGACGGGGAGGCCTCCTACAATGAGCAGTTCTTC
CASSLDGEASYNEQFF
>TRBV7-8|-|TRBJ1-5|TRBD1
TGTGCCAGCAGCTCCAGAGGTACAGGGGGTTATCAGCCCCAGCATTTT
CASSSRGTGGYQPQHF
>TRBV7-9|-|TRBJ1-1|TRBD1
TGTGCCAGCAGCTTACACATACAGGGGACTGAAGCTTTCTTT
CASSLHIQGTEAFF
>TRBV7-2|-|TRBJ2-3|TRBD2
TGTGCCAGCAGCTTAGTCGTTACTAGCGGGGGGGCTGGAGATACGCAGTATTTT
CASSLVVTSGGAGDTQYF
>TRBV29-1|-|TRBJ2-3|TRBD2
TGCAGCGTTGTCCGCGGGGGTTGGAAAGATACGCAGTATTTT
CSVVRGGWKDTQYF
>TRBV7-9|-|TRBJ2-7|-
TGTGCCAGCAGCCCCTTAGGGGACGAGCAGTACTTC
CASSPLGDEQYF
>TRBV29-1|-|TRBJ1-1|TRBD1
TGCAGCGTTTGGGACAGGGTCTACGCTTTCTTT
CSVWDRVYAFF
>TRBV30|-|TRBJ2-7|TRBD2
TGTGCCTGTGGGGGGGTCTACGAGCAGTACTTC
CACGGVYEQYF